The 9 T cell receptor beta chains below were found in one sample sequenced in a study of shared T cell receptors in the human thymus. Data came from immunoSEQ multiplex PCR; TCRdb stores just in-frame clones and leaves some out. The sample has roughly 560,000 clones; about 80% are singletons. The same data also went into a second study, on human thymus T cells.

Sequencing input: thymocytes. These receptor sequences come from a boy less than two years old with a congenital heart defect.

The chain couples TRBV15 to TRBJ2-1, with 7 bases lining up with TRBD2. The V segment lost 0 bases and the J segment 8 bases; nucleotides outside the gene matches: 1. Germline loops: CDR1 LNHNV, CDR2 YYDKDF (reference sequence). The CDR3 is 13 residues long. DNA for the CDR3: TGTGCCACCAGCAGAGAACGGGAGGATGAGCAGTTCTTC. Protein: CATSREREDEQFF.

This sequence joins TRBV11-2 and TRBJ2-7; D is ambiguous. This CDR3 has 14 amino acids. Germline V gene lookup returns CDR1 SGHAT and CDR2 FQNNGV. The V gene lost 2 bases and the J gene lost 2 bases, with 10 bases spanning the gap. The chain's CDR3 is CASSLNPRAYEQYF. In nucleotides, the CDR3 is TGTGCCAGCAGCTTAAATCCACGGGCCTACGAGCAGTACTTC. The full variable domain, in which reference TRBV11-2 and TRBJ2-7 provide the parts outside the CDR3, is EAGVAQSPRYKIIEKRQSVAFWCNPISGHATLYWYQQILGQGPKLLIQFQNNGVVDDSQLPKDRFSAERLKGVDSTLKIQPAKLEDSAVYLCASSLNPRAYEQYFGPGTRLTVT.

V is TRBV5-4 and J is TRBJ1-2; the D gene is possibly TRBD1 (6 bases). The germline V gene has CDR1 SGHNT and CDR2 YYREEE (reference sequence). CDR3 length: 16 residues. The V gene lost 2 bases and the J gene lost 6 bases, with 20 bases spanning the gap. CDR3 in DNA: TGTGCCAGCAGCTTCCCCAAAAAGGGACAAGCAAATGGCTACACCTTC. Its protein is CASSFPKKGQANGYTF. The full variable domain, completed using reference TRBV5-4 and TRBJ1-2, is ETGVTQSPTHLIKTRGQQVTLRCSSQSGHNTVSWYQQALGQGPQFIFQYYREEENGRGNFPPRFSGLQFPNYSSELNVNALELDDSALYLCASSFPKKGQANGYTFGSGTRLTVV.

The chain has TRBV6-6 and TRBJ1-5; D is uncertain. Germline CDR1 is MNHNY and CDR2 is SVGAGI (reference sequence). The V gene lost 7 bases and the J gene lost 3 bases, with 10 bases spanning the gap. The CDR3 sequence is 13 residues long. Here the CDR3 reads CASTRADNQPQHF. CDR3 DNA sequence: TGTGCCAGCACGAGGGCCGACAATCAGCCCCAGCATTTT.

This chain connects TRBV18 to TRBJ2-7, with D possibly being TRBD2 (5 bases). V gave up 0 bases and J gave up 12 bases, with 12 bases separating them. From germline, CDR1 is KGHSH and CDR2 LQKENI. The CDR3 length is 12 residues. The CDR3 here is CASSPPAGSRYF. DNA for the CDR3: TGTGCCAGCTCACCACCGGCGGGCTCGCGGTACTTC.

This CDR3 reads CASRAGGLFF. In DNA form, the CDR3 reads TGTGCCAGCAGGGCAGGGGGACTGTTTTTT. This chain connects TRBV2 to TRBJ1-4; 7 bases are a match to TRBD1. V shed 6 bases, J shed 13 bases, and the junction held 2 bases outside the gene matches. Germline assignment: CDR1 SNHLY and CDR2 FYNNEI. CDR3 length: 10 residues.

The rearrangement links TRBV2 to TRBJ2-5; 10 bases line up with TRBD2. The CDR3 consists of 18 residues. J lost 2 bases, V lost 2 bases, and 11 bases had no gene match. CDR1 is SNHLY, CDR2 FYNNEI, per germline. The CDR3 sequence: CASSESERSGRLQETQYF. The CDR3 coding sequence is TGTGCCAGCAGTGAATCGGAACGTAGCGGGAGGCTTCAAGAGACCCAGTACTTC.

The rearrangement links TRBV6-4 to TRBJ2-1, with 11 bases that match TRBD2. The germline CDR1 and CDR2 sequences are MRHNA and SNTAGT. V lost 3 bases, J lost 2 bases, and 9 bases stayed unmatched. This CDR3 region has 18 residues. This CDR3 reads CASSEGLAGGLTYNEQFF. The CDR3 nucleotides are TGTGCCAGCAGTGAAGGGCTAGCGGGGGGCCTCACCTACAATGAGCAGTTCTTC.

The chain combines TRBV11-3 with TRBJ2-3; 7 bases line up with TRBD2. V shed 4 bases and J 2 bases; nucleotides not matched to a gene: 9. Germline-derived CDR1 and CDR2 are SGHNT and YENEEA. The CDR3 covers 16 residues. The CDR3 DNA follows: TGTGCCAGCAGCTCCCGGGAGGCCTCTCCCACAGATACGCAGTATTTT. It codes for CASSSREASPTDTQYF.